This T cell receptor beta chain is drawn from a study of Graves' ophthalmopathy and Graves' hyperthyroidism. General observations from the study: Discriminating ophthalmopathy from stable hyperthyroidism, a 13-signature model attained a sensitivity of about 90% and a specificity of 81.08%.

Transcripts of RNA were the source for amplifying TCR beta CDR3 regions. RT-PCR with HTBI primers came first, then second-round multiplex PCR. Each CDR3 protein gets one entry after TCRdb re-called the multiplex PCR reads with MiXCR. Among fewer than 600,000 distinct CDR3 sequences listed, approximately 15% were seen once. This clonotype was counted ten times or more. Its antigen is undetermined. This CDR3 region has 13 residues. The V gene end was trimmed by 7 bases and the J gene end by 4 bases; junction bases not matched to a gene: 6. Germline CDR1 reads SEHNR; CDR2 reads FQNEAQ (reference sequence).

This sequence was found in a woman in her thirties with Graves' ophthalmopathy. The chain carries TRBV7-9 and TRBJ2-7; 8 nucleotides match TRBD2. The sample was blood. In DNA, the CDR3 is TGTGCCAGCACCCACGGGGGGGGGTACGAGCAGTACTTC. As protein: CASTHGGGYEQYF.